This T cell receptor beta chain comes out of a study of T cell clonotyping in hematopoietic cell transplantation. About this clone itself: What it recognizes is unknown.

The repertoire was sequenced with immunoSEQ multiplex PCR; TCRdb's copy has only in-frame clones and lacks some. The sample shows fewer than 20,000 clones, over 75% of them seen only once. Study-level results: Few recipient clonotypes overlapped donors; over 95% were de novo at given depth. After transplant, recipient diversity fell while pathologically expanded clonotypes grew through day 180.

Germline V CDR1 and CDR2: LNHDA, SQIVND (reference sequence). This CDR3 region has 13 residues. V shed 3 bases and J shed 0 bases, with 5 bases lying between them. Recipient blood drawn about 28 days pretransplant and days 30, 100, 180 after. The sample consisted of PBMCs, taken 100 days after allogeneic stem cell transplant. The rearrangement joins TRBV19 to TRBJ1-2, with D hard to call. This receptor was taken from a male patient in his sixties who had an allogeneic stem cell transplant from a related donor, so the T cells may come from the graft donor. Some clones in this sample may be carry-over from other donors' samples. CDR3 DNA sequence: TGTGCCAGTAGTATCTTGACTAACTATGGCTACACCTTC. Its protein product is CASSILTNYGYTF.